The following is a T cell receptor (beta chain) sequence with its context. Antigen specificity is unknown. The data derive from a study of graft-versus-host responses after intestinal transplantation. About the study: Multivisceral, liver-intestinal, or isolated intestinal grafts went to recipients. Anti-thymocyte globulin served as induction for all recipients, who then took tacrolimus and steroids for three to four years. Study-wide results and limits: There were GvH clones found in recipient marrow, and some of them appeared first in ileum or blood. Across patients carrying graft-donor T cell macrochimerism, allografts held high graft-versus-host to host-versus-graft clonal ratios.

V was trimmed by 0 bases and J by 9 bases, leaving 9 bases between them. The length of the CDR3 is 12 residues. Germline CDR1 is SGHTA and CDR2 is FQGNSA. Libraries were prepared by immunoSEQ multiplex PCR; TCRdb keeps only in-frame clonotypes and omits some of them. The data show roughly 50,000 clones, about 93% seen once. The source is a human donor who was the organ donor for an intestinal transplant. The chain employs TRBV7-2 and TRBJ2-7; TRBD2 is a possible D gene (5 bases). Material: unstimulated CD4+ T cells sorted from spleen or lymph node cells, obtained before transplant. The CDR3 region has the DNA TGTGCCAGCAGCTTAGCAGGCAGCGGGCAGTACTTC. Protein product: CASSLAGSGQYF.